One and the same sample provided the 25 T cell receptor beta chains below, sequenced in a study of T cells in Graves' hyperthyroidism and ophthalmopathy. Amplification yielded TCR beta CDR3 regions, with RNA transcripts as the source. Carried out on the TCR CDR3, a first-round RT-PCR used the HTBI primer set. Each CDR3 protein is one row after TCRdb ran MiXCR on the multiplex PCR reads. The sample has around 500,000 distinct CDR3 sequences; approximately 16% are singletons. The sequenced sample consisted of blood. The source of these receptors is a woman in her 30s with Graves' ophthalmopathy.

The chain uses TRBV20-1 and TRBJ2-1; D unresolved. Germline V gene data show CDR1 as DFQATT and CDR2 as SNEGSKA (reference sequence). This CDR3 comprises 14 residues. V dropped 0 bases and J dropped 6 bases, with 12 bases sitting between them. The CDR3 nucleotides are TGCAGTGCTAGAGATTTCAAAGGCGGCAATGAGCAGTTCTTC. Translation gives CSARDFKGGNEQFF.

This clonotype was seen more than once but under ten times. The CDR3 DNA follows: TGTGCCAGCAGCTTATCGTTAGGGGGGGCTAATGAAAAACTGTTTTTT. Protein product: CASSLSLGGANEKLFF. The rearrangement uses TRBV11-2 and TRBJ1-4, with D possibly matching TRBD1 (6 bases). Deletions cut 2 bases from V and 3 bases from J, with 13 bases between. The CDR3 covers 16 residues. CDR1 is SGHAT, CDR2 FQNNGV, per germline.

This clonotype was found many times. The chain combines TRBV28 with TRBJ2-3; 14 bases are a match to TRBD2. This CDR3 has 15 amino acids. Looked up from germline, CDR1 is MDHEN and CDR2 is SYDVKM. With V trimmed by 6 bases and J by 5 bases, 4 bases remained unmatched. The DNA for the CDR3 is TGTGCCAGCAGCATTGGGACTAGCGGGGGAGATACGCAGTATTTT. Its translation: CASSIGTSGGDTQYF.

This clonotype was seen repeatedly, ten times or more. This sequence joins TRBV11-2 and TRBJ2-2; TRBD2 aligns across 12 bases. Germline trimming cut 5 bases from V and 6 bases from J; bases unmatched to any gene: 7. CDR1 and CDR2 (germline): SGHAT, FQNNGV. This CDR3 has 16 amino acids. DNA of the CDR3: TGTGCCAGCAGCCAACGACTAGCGGGAGCCCCCGGGGAGCTGTTTTTT. Protein product: CASSQRLAGAPGELFF.

This clonotype has just a few counts. The chain joins TRBV20-1 to TRBJ2-7, with D perhaps matching TRBD1 (6 bases). This CDR3 has 13 residues. Germline V gives CDR1 DFQATT, CDR2 SNEGSKA (reference sequence). V was cut by 5 bases and J by 6 bases, with 17 bases left in between. The CDR3 spells CSAHQGGRREQYF. CDR3 bases: TGCAGTGCTCACCAAGGGGGTCGTCGCGAGCAGTACTTC.

This clonotype was counted many times. The chain is built from TRBV20-1 and TRBJ2-7, with D possibly being TRBD2 (6 bases). Germline lookup yields CDR1 DFQATT and CDR2 SNEGSKA (reference sequence). Deletions cut 5 bases from V and 0 bases from J, with 11 bases between. CDR3 size: 13 residues. Here the CDR3 reads CSAWDSHSYEQYF. CDR3 DNA: TGCAGTGCTTGGGACTCCCACTCCTACGAGCAGTACTTC.

This clonotype was counted ten times or more. The gene calls are TRBV7-2 and TRBJ2-7; weak D call: TRBD2 (6 bases). Looked up from germline, CDR1 is SGHTA and CDR2 is FQGNSA. This CDR3 comprises 16 residues. Deletions cut 5 bases from V and 9 bases from J, with 26 bases between. CDR3 sequence: CASSTPPGDSRGLQYF. The CDR3 coding sequence is TGTGCCAGCAGCACCCCCCCCGGGGACTCCCGAGGGTTGCAGTACTTC.

In this sample, this clonotype turned up many times. The chain is built from TRBV2 and TRBJ2-7; 8 bases match TRBD1. V dropped 2 bases and J dropped 5; count of bases not matched to a gene: 8. The CDR3 extends over 15 amino acids. The germline V gene has CDR1 SNHLY and CDR2 FYNNEI. The CDR3 DNA follows: TGTGCCAGCAGTGAATCCAGGGGGCGCGTTAACGAGCAGTACTTC. The encoded protein is CASSESRGRVNEQYF.

In this sample, this clonotype turned up a few times. CDR3 in amino acids: CASREGGYNEQFF. The CDR3 DNA follows: TGTGCCAGTAGAGAGGGCGGATACAATGAGCAGTTCTTC. The rearrangement uses TRBV27 and TRBJ2-1; TRBD2 might be the D (5 bases). There are 13 residues in the CDR3. The V gene's germline CDR1 is MNHEY and CDR2 SMNVEV (reference sequence). V was trimmed by 9 bases and J by 4 bases, leaving 13 bases between them.

The rearrangement uses TRBV5-6 and TRBJ1-5, with 8 positions matching TRBD1. With V trimmed by 0 bases and J by 2 bases, 1 base remained unmatched. This CDR3 spans 15 amino acids. Germline-derived CDR1 and CDR2 are SGHDT and YYEEEE. CDR3: CASSLAQGGNQPQHF. For the CDR3, the DNA is TGTGCCAGCAGCTTGGCACAGGGGGGCAATCAGCCCCAGCATTTT.

This clonotype appeared a few times. The junction departs from germline at one end; a sequencing error may be responsible. The chain employs TRBV9 and TRBJ2-3; TRBD2 agrees at 11 bases. The CDR3 is 16 amino acids. Germline V gene data show CDR1 as SGDLS and CDR2 as YYNGEE. In DNA form, the CDR3 reads TGTGCCAGCAACGTAGATAGCGGGAGGGGCACAGATACGCAGTATTTT. It is translated as CASNVDSGRGTDTQYF.

This clonotype was found many times. This chain connects TRBV9 to TRBJ2-3; TRBD2 matches at 8 bases. The CDR3 is 14 residues long. J gave up 4 bases and V 7 bases, and 8 bases lay outside the gene matches. The germline V gene encodes CDR1 SGDLS and CDR2 YYNGEE. The CDR3 region is CASGGRRGSDTQYF. CDR3 coding DNA: TGTGCCAGCGGCGGGAGGAGGGGGTCAGATACGCAGTATTTT.

The rearrangement links TRBV20-1 to TRBJ2-6, with no clear D. Trimming took off 4 bases at V and 1 base at J, with 17 bases between the two ends. Looked up from germline, CDR1 is DFQATT and CDR2 is SNEGSKA (reference sequence). This CDR3 is 17 amino acids long. CDR3 in amino acids: CSAKATLLTSGANVLTF. CDR3 DNA sequence: TGCAGTGCTAAGGCCACCTTACTAACATCTGGGGCCAACGTCCTGACTTTC.

The V call is TRBV10-2, the J call TRBJ2-5; D unresolved. Germline V gene data show CDR1 as WSHSY and CDR2 as SAAADI. The V end was cut by 0 bases, the J end by 0 bases, with 8 bases between. This CDR3 is built from 15 residues. This chain's CDR3 is CASSESPDHQETQYF. DNA for the CDR3: TGCGCCAGCAGTGAGTCCCCAGACCACCAAGAGACCCAGTACTTC.

This clonotype was counted between two and nine times. The V call is TRBV12-5, the J call TRBJ2-3; 8 bases are a match to TRBD2. The CDR3 is 14 residues long. With 6 bases clipped from V and 1 base from J, the junction kept 3 bases outside the gene matches. The germline CDR1 and CDR2 sequences are LGHNT and FRNRAP. CDR3 protein: CASGSGSGTDTQYF. CDR3 sequence (DNA): TGTGCTAGTGGGAGCGGGAGCGGCACAGATACGCAGTATTTT. Full variable domain (rest looked up from reference TRBV12-5 and TRBJ2-3): DARVTQTPRHKVTEMGQEVTMRCQPILGHNTVFWYRQTMMQGLELLAYFRNRAPLDDSGMPKDRFSAEMPDATLATLKIQPSEPRDSAVYFCASGSGSGTDTQYFGPGTRLTVL.

With respect to this clonotype: Mismatch with germline at one junction end may stem from a read error. CDR3 sequence (DNA): TGTGCCAGCAGCTTAAAAGGACAGGGCTTGAACATTGAAGCTTTCTTT. This gives the protein CASSLKGQGLNIEAFF. The chain carries TRBV5-5 and TRBJ1-1, with 8 bases identical to TRBD1. CDR3 size: 16 residues. Germline CDR1 is SGHKS and CDR2 is YYEKEE (reference sequence).

This chain joins TRBV25-1 and TRBJ2-7, with D perhaps TRBD1 (5 bases). V was shortened by 2 bases and J by 1 base, with 12 bases between the two germline ends. Per germline, CDR1 MGHDK and CDR2 SYGVNS. The CDR3 is 15 residues long. The CDR3 loop is CASSERRVGSYEQYF. CDR3 in DNA: TGTGCCAGCAGTGAACGCAGGGTCGGGTCCTACGAGCAGTACTTC.

J is TRBJ1-1 and V is TRBV20-1; 7 bases are shared with TRBD1. V was pared by 5 bases and J by 1 base, with 10 bases of the junction left unmatched. Looked up from germline, CDR1 is DFQATT and CDR2 is SNEGSKA (reference sequence). The CDR3 totals 15 residues. The CDR3 sequence: CSAGYTGTANTEAFF. CDR3 in DNA: TGCAGTGCTGGGTATACCGGGACAGCGAACACTGAAGCTTTCTTT.

This clonotype has a count of ten or more. The V and J genes are TRBV3-1 and TRBJ1-5; D is possibly TRBD1 (5 bases). CDR1 is LGHDT and CDR2 is YNNKEL in the germline V gene (reference sequence). The CDR3 has 13 residues. Trimming removed 4 bases from V and 5 bases from J, with 9 bases in between. The CDR3 spells CASSPGPYQPQHF. CDR3 sequence (DNA): TGTGCCAGCAGCCCGGGGCCCTATCAGCCCCAGCATTTT.

This chain uses TRBV20-1 with TRBJ2-1, with TRBD2 identical over 7 bases. There are 15 residues in the CDR3. The V segment lost 6 bases and the J segment 9 bases; nucleotides outside the gene matches: 17. Germline CDR1 reads DFQATT; CDR2 reads SNEGSKA (reference sequence). The CDR3 spells CSARAVGPTGGEQFF. The CDR3 coding sequence is TGCAGTGCCCGTGCCGTGGGCCCTACGGGAGGTGAGCAGTTCTTC.

With respect to this clonotype: A much larger clone lies one base from this, so it may be a read error. The gene calls are TRBV20-1 and TRBJ2-3; 11 bases are a match to TRBD1. The trim removed 0 bases at V and 2 bases at J, leaving 1 base unmatched. The CDR3 length is 15 residues. Germline V gene sequence: CDR1 DFQATT, CDR2 SNEGSKA (reference sequence). Here the CDR3 DNA reads TGCAGTGCTAGAGAGGACAGGGGGCTCACAGATACGCAGTATTTT. As protein: CSAREDRGLTDTQYF.

In this sample, this clonotype turned up many times. The genes are TRBV12-3 or TRBV12-4 and TRBJ1-1; no clear D gene. V lost 1 base, J lost 11 bases, and 8 bases lay in between. The CDR3 runs to 11 residues. CDR3 region: CASSLGLGAFF. As DNA, the CDR3 is TGTGCCAGCAGTTTAGGTTTAGGGGCTTTCTTT.

V is TRBV6-1 and J is TRBJ2-7, with 10 bases aligning to TRBD2. The V segment lost 2 bases and the J segment 6 bases; nucleotides outside the gene matches: 7. CDR1 MNHNS and CDR2 SASEGT come from the germline V gene. The CDR3 spans 15 residues. The CDR3 protein is CASSEKASGSGEQYF. CDR3 sequence (DNA): TGTGCCAGCAGTGAAAAGGCTAGCGGGAGTGGCGAGCAGTACTTC.

This clonotype was seen repeatedly, ten times or more. The J gene is TRBJ2-1, the V gene TRBV7-2; tentatively, D is TRBD2 (6 bases). The CDR3 length is 16 residues. CDR1 and CDR2 (germline): SGHTA, FQGNSA. V was trimmed by 5 bases and J by 3 bases, leaving 17 bases between them. Here the CDR3 DNA reads TGTGCCAGCAGCGGACAAGGGACTGGATTCTACAATGAGCAGTTCTTC. Its translation is CASSGQGTGFYNEQFF.

The V call is TRBV7-9, the J call TRBJ1-2; D call uncertain. The CDR3 runs to 14 residues. In germline, CDR1 is SEHNR, CDR2 FQNEAQ (reference sequence). V gave up 10 bases and J gave up 6 bases, with 21 bases separating them. CDR3 loop: CATQKWEGGDGYTF. Written as DNA, the CDR3 is TGTGCCACCCAAAAGTGGGAGGGCGGAGATGGCTACACCTTC.